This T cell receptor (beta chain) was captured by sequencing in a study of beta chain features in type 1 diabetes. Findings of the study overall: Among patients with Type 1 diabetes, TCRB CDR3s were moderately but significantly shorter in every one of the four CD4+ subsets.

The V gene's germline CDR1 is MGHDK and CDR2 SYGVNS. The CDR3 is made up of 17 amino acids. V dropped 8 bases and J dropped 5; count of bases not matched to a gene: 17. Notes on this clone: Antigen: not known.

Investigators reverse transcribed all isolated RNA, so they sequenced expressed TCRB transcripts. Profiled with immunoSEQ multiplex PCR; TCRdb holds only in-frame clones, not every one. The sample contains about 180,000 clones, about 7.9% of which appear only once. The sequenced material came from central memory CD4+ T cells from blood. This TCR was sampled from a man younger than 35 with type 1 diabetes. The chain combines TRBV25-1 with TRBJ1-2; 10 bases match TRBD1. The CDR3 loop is CASSSNPRDRGNYGYTF. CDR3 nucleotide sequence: TGTGCCAGCTCTTCGAACCCCCGGGACAGGGGAAATTATGGCTACACCTTC.